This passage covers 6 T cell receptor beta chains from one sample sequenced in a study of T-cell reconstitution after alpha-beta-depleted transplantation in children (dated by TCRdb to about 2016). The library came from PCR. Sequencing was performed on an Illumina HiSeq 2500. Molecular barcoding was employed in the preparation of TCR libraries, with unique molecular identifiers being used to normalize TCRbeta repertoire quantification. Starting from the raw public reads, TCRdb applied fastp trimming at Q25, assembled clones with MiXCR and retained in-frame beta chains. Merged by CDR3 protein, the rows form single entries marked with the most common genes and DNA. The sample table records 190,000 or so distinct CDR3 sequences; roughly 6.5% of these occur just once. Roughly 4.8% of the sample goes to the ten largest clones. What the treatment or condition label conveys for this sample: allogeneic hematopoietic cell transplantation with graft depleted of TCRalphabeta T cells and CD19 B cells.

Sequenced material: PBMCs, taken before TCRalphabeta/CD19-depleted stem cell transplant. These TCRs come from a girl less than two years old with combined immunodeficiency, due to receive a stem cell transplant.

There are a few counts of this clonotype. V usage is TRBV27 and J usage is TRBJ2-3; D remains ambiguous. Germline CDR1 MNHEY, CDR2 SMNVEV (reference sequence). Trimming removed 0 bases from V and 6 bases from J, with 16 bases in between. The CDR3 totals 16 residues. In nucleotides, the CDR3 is TGTGCCAGCAGTTTATCCCCTACCGGCCCTTGGGATACGCAGTATTTT. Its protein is CASSLSPTGPWDTQYF.

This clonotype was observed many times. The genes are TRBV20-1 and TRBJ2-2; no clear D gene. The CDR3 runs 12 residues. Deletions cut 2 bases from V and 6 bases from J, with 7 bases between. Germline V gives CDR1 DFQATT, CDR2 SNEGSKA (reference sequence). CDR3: CSARPGAGELFF. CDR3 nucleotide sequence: TGCAGTGCTAGACCGGGCGCCGGGGAGCTGTTTTTT.

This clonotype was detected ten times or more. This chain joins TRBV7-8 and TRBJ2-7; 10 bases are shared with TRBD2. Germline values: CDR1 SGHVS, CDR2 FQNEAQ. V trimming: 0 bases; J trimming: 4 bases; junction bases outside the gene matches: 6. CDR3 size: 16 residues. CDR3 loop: CASSLAPSGGAYEQYF. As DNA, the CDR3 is TGTGCCAGCAGCTTAGCCCCCAGCGGGGGGGCTTACGAGCAGTACTTC.

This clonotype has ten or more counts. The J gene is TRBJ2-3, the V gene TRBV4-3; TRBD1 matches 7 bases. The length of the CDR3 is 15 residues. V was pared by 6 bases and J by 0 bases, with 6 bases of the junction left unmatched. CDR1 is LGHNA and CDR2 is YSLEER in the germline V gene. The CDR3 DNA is TGCGCCAGCAGAGAGGGGGCCGCGAGCACAGATACGCAGTATTTT. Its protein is CASREGAASTDTQYF.

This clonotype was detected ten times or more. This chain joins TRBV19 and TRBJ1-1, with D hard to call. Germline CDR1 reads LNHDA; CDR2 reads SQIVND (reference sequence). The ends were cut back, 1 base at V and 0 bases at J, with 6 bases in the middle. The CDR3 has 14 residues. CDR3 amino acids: CASSIVGLNTEAFF. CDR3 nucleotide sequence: TGTGCCAGTAGTATAGTAGGATTGAACACTGAAGCTTTCTTT.

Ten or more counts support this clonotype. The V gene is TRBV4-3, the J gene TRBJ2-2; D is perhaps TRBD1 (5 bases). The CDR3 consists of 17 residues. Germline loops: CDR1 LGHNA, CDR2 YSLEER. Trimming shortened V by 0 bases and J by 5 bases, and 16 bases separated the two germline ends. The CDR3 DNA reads TGCGCCAGCAGCCAAGATCCCGCCGGCTCAGGGACCGGGGAGCTGTTTTTT. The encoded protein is CASSQDPAGSGTGELFF.